These 16 T cell receptor beta chains were all obtained from the same sample, sequenced in a study of T cells in Graves' hyperthyroidism and ophthalmopathy. The investigators amplified TCR beta CDR3 regions from RNA transcripts. HTBI primers were the set used in a first-round RT-PCR of the TCR CDR3. TCRdb re-analysed the multiplex PCR reads in MiXCR, keeping a single row per CDR3 protein. This sample has under 350,000 distinct CDR3 sequences, with over 15% found just once. The specimen was blood. All receptors derive from a woman aged 55-75 years with Graves' ophthalmopathy.

The chain uses TRBV28 and TRBJ1-5, with D unresolved. CDR1 and CDR2 (germline): MDHEN, SYDVKM. Trimming removed 2 bases from V and 7 bases from J, with 6 bases in between. The CDR3 runs to 12 residues. CDR3 nucleotides: TGTGCCAGCAGTTTACTCTGGCAGCCCCAGCATTTT. Translation gives CASSLLWQPQHF.

The V gene is TRBV6-1, the J gene TRBJ2-3; 7 nucleotides agree with TRBD1. The germline V gene encodes CDR1 MNHNS and CDR2 SASEGT. This CDR3 is 15 amino acids long. After removal of 6 bases from V and 7 bases from J, the junction contained 13 bases not matched to a gene. DNA for the CDR3: TGTGCCAGCAGGACAATCCGGGACAGCACCAATACGCAGTATTTT. Translation gives CASRTIRDSTNTQYF.

Many counts were recorded for this clonotype. V usage is TRBV9 and J usage is TRBJ2-7; a possible D gene is TRBD1 (5 bases). V was clipped by 0 bases and J by 2 bases, with 15 bases between them. The CDR3 has 16 amino acids. CDR1 is SGDLS, CDR2 YYNGEE, per germline. In DNA, the CDR3 is TGTGCCAGCAGCGTAGACCCTCGACCGACAGCCTACGAGCAGTACTTC. Protein: CASSVDPRPTAYEQYF. Full variable domain (outside the CDR3, taken from reference TRBV9 and TRBJ2-7): DSGVTQTPKHLITATGQRVTLRCSPRSGDLSVYWYQQSLDQGLQFLIQYYNGEERAKGNILERFSAQQFPDLHSELNLSSLELGDSALYFCASSVDPRPTAYEQYFGPGTRLTVT.

The chain recombines TRBV10-3 with TRBJ2-7; D is unclear. CDR1 is ENHRY, CDR2 SYGVKD, per germline. The CDR3 covers 12 residues. Deletions cut 5 bases from V and 1 base from J, with 6 bases between. For the CDR3, the DNA is TGTGCCATCAGTCCAGCTTCCTACGAGCAGTACTTC. This encodes CAISPASYEQYF.

The chain has TRBV7-2 and TRBJ2-7; 8 bases are a match to TRBD2. Trimming removed 9 bases from V and 2 bases from J; junction bases left unmatched: 12. The CDR3 covers 15 residues. Germline lookup yields CDR1 SGHTA and CDR2 FQGNSA. DNA for the CDR3: TGTGCCAGTTCCGAGGGGGGGACTAGTACCTACGAGCAGTACTTC. Residues: CASSEGGTSTYEQYF.

This clonotype was picked up many times. The chain joins TRBV9 to TRBJ2-2; TRBD2 might be the D (5 bases). The CDR3 consists of 14 residues. Trimming pared 1 base from V and 4 bases from J, leaving 8 bases between. Germline CDR1 and CDR2: SGDLS and YYNGEE. CDR3 amino acids: CASSVSGSTGELFF. The DNA for the CDR3 is TGTGCCAGCAGCGTATCGGGGAGCACCGGGGAGCTGTTTTTT.

The sample holds many counts of this clonotype. The chain recombines TRBV3-1 with TRBJ2-7; no firm D call. V lost 1 base to trimming and J lost 0 bases, with 4 bases between them. Germline-derived CDR1 and CDR2 are LGHDT and YNNKEL (reference sequence). This CDR3 contains 13 residues. CDR3 DNA: TGTGCCAGCAGCCAAGTCCCCTCCTACGAGCAGTACTTC. It is translated as CASSQVPSYEQYF.

This clonotype showed up many times. This chain connects TRBV4-3 to TRBJ1-2; the D is unclear. Germline loops: CDR1 LGHNA, CDR2 YSLEER. The length of the CDR3 is 13 residues. Between the trimmed V and J ends, which lost 2 bases and 6 bases, there was a span of 10 bases. CDR3 amino acids: CASSQTVNHGYTF. Here the CDR3 DNA reads TGCGCCAGCAGCCAAACAGTCAATCATGGCTACACCTTC.

This clonotype was seen ten or more times. This sequence joins TRBV20-1 and TRBJ1-5; D not certain. CDR3 length equals 14 residues. From germline, CDR1 is DFQATT and CDR2 SNEGSKA (reference sequence). V was trimmed by 5 bases and J by 4 bases, leaving 15 bases between them. Here the CDR3 DNA reads TGCAGTGCTTGCCCAACTCTACGGAATCAGCCCCAGCATTTT. Translation: CSACPTLRNQPQHF.

This clonotype was recorded many times. The chain couples TRBV7-9 to TRBJ1-1, with D maybe TRBD1 (5 bases). CDR3 length: 14 amino acids. CDR1 and CDR2 (germline): SEHNR, FQNEAQ (reference sequence). V was shortened by 6 bases and J by 3 bases, with 14 bases between the two germline ends. In nucleotides, the CDR3 is TGTGCCAGCAGAGAAGCCGGGACTTACACTGAAGCTTTCTTT. Translation gives CASREAGTYTEAFF. The whole variable domain, remainder taken from reference TRBV7-9 and TRBJ1-1, is DTGVSQNPRHKITKRGQNVTFRCDPISEHNRLYWYRQTLGQGPEFLTYFQNEAQLEKSRLLSDRFSAERPKGSFSTLEIQRTEQGDSAMYLCASREAGTYTEAFFGQGTRLTVV.

V usage is TRBV12-3 or TRBV12-4 and J usage is TRBJ1-5, with a possible D match to TRBD1 (6 bases). This CDR3 contains 15 residues. Trimming shortened V by 7 bases and J by 4 bases, and 17 bases separated the two germline ends. The DNA for the CDR3 is TGTGCCAGCACCCCCCCGGGACAACCTAATCAGCCCCAGCATTTT. Translating it yields CASTPPGQPNQPQHF.

This clonotype was seen many times. This chain connects TRBV28 to TRBJ1-1; D is undetermined. Germline assignment: CDR1 MDHEN and CDR2 SYDVKM. V dropped 9 bases and J dropped 0 bases, with 11 bases sitting between them. The CDR3 covers 13 residues. CDR3: CASHEGLNTEAFF. DNA for the CDR3: TGTGCCAGTCACGAAGGGCTGAACACTGAAGCTTTCTTT.

The chain carries TRBV3-1 and TRBJ2-3, with D unresolved. V lost 0 bases and J lost 8, with 9 bases in between. From germline, CDR1 is LGHDT and CDR2 YNNKEL (reference sequence). CDR3 length: 13 amino acids. CDR3 amino acids: CASSQDRSGTQYF. The CDR3 DNA reads as TGTGCCAGCAGCCAAGATCGGTCTGGTACGCAGTATTTT.

The rearrangement uses TRBV5-5 and TRBJ2-2, with D possibly being TRBD1 (7 bases). The germline V gene has CDR1 SGHKS and CDR2 YYEKEE (reference sequence). V lost 2 bases, J lost 8 bases, and 25 bases lay in between. CDR3 length: 18 amino acids. CDR3 sequence (DNA): TGTGCCAGCAGCTTTTCAATAGTCGGGGGACAGTTTGTAGGGGAGCTGTTTTTT. It is translated as CASSFSIVGGQFVGELFF. Using reference TRBV5-5 and TRBJ2-2 for the parts outside the CDR3, the full variable domain is DAGVTQSPTHLIKTRGQQVTLRCSPISGHKSVSWYQQVLGQGPQFIFQYYEKEERGRGNFPDRFSARQFPNYSSELNVNALLLGDSALYLCASSFSIVGGQFVGELFFGEGSRLTVL.

This clonotype has more than one count but fewer than ten. The chain couples TRBV15 to TRBJ2-7; 7 bases match TRBD1. Germline CDR1 reads LNHNV; CDR2 reads YYDKDF (reference sequence). The CDR3 contains 17 residues. V was clipped by 3 bases and J by 5 bases; unmatched bases: 16. CDR3 loop: CATSSTGQEGIGDEQYF. CDR3 nucleotide sequence: TGTGCCACCAGCAGCACCGGACAGGAAGGGATCGGCGACGAGCAGTACTTC.

On this clonotype itself: A much larger clone is a single base away; this may be a read error. The gene calls are TRBV29-1 and TRBJ2-3; D is perhaps TRBD1 (6 bases). V was clipped by 4 bases and J by 3 bases, with 11 bases between them. The CDR3 length is 13 residues. CDR1 and CDR2 (germline): SQVTM, ANQGSEA. CDR3 region: CSVVRGLTDTQYF. CDR3 nucleotides: TGCAGCGTTGTCAGGGGTTTAACAGATACGCAGTATTTT.